The T cell receptor beta chain under discussion was sequenced for a study of T cells in women clearing cervical HPV infection. Study-level background: Blood came at first lesion visit for cases, post-clearance for controls.

Study conclusions and caveats: Repertoire richness, not evenness, was significantly elevated in CIN3+ cases versus controls.

The germline V and J ends were trimmed by 1 base and 7 bases, with 20 bases remaining between them. CDR3 length: 16 residues. Germline CDR1 is SGHRS and CDR2 is YFSETQ. TCR beta CDR3 amplified by multiplex PCR from roughly 1,100 ng genomic DNA. Only in-frame clones appear in the TCRdb table, and some are missing; sequencing was by immunoSEQ multiplex PCR. Its table lists roughly 20,000 clones. Worth noting for this clone: The antigen remains unidentified. The read ends 3 residues shy of where the CDR3 ends; the end is completed using the germline J gene.

This sequence originates from a woman aged 18-69 years with a cervical HPV16 infection that either progressed to CIN3+ or cleared (not recorded which). Input material: blood buffy coat. V usage is TRBV5-1 and J usage is TRBJ1-2; D uncertain. Incomplete CDR3 DNA: TGCGCCAGCAGCTTGAGCGCACCAGCGGCCGTGGGTGGC. Translating gives CASSLSAPAAVGG. Given in full, the CDR3 is CASSLSAPAAVGGYTF.